This TCR beta chain was recovered during a study of T-cell reconstitution after alpha-beta-depleted transplantation in children. Findings and limits, study-wide: Recipient T cells and thymic progenitors that survived gave rise to the high TCRbeta diversity observed at day 60 in some patients. It was newly produced T cells that mostly accounted for T-cell counts and diversity one year after transplant. In patients about two months after transplant, alpha-beta T cells reportedly arose from several hundred expanded graft clones.

The CDR3 runs to 13 residues. CDR1 is KGHSH and CDR2 is LQKENI in the germline V gene. The germline V and J ends were trimmed by 2 bases and 2 bases, with 6 bases remaining between them. As regards this clonotype: As yet, its antigen is unknown.

Researchers prepared the TCRbeta library using unique molecular identifiers, the study reports. TCRdb fed the PCR reads into MiXCR, producing one record per CDR3 protein. This sample carries around 670,000 distinct CDR3 sequences, 10% to 15% of them seen once, and the ten largest clones take 0.79%. The chain combines TRBV18 with TRBJ2-5; no reliable D call. This clonotype originated in a girl aged 2-10 years with congenital amegakaryocytic thrombocytopenia, due to receive a stem cell transplant. The sequences come from PBMCs, collected before TCRalphabeta/CD19-depleted stem cell transplant. The DNA of the CDR3 is TGTGCCAGCTCACCATATGTGCAAGAGACCCAGTACTTC. Translating gives CASSPYVQETQYF.